The 24 T cell receptor beta chains reported below all come from one sample, sequenced in a study of blood T cell repertoires in COVID-19. Profiled with immunoSEQ multiplex PCR; TCRdb holds only in-frame clones, not every one. The sample contains around 300,000 clones, around 86% of which appear only once. The material sequenced was PBMCs or T cells enriched from blood (not recorded which). The source of these receptors is a woman younger than 30 who had recovered from COVID-19.

The chain combines TRBV14 with TRBJ2-3; TRBD2 aligns across 11 bases. Germline values: CDR1 SGHDN, CDR2 FVKESK. The CDR3 has 16 amino acids. J lost 3 bases, V lost 6 bases, and 8 bases had no gene match. The CDR3 protein is CASSSLSGGATDTQYF. In nucleotides, the CDR3 is TGTGCCAGCAGTTCTCTTAGCGGGGGGGCTACAGATACGCAGTATTTT.

The CDR3 sequence is CASSATGGPYNEQFF. The CDR3 nucleotides read TGTGCCAGCAGCGCCACGGGGGGACCCTACAATGAGCAGTTCTTC. This sequence joins TRBV9 and TRBJ2-1; TRBD2 matches at 7 bases. The CDR3 has 15 residues. V was pared by 3 bases and J by 2 bases, with 5 bases of the junction left unmatched. CDR1 SGDLS and CDR2 YYNGEE come from the germline V gene. Supplemented by reference TRBV9 and TRBJ2-1, the full variable domain reads DSGVTQTPKHLITATGQRVTLRCSPRSGDLSVYWYQQSLDQGLQFLIQYYNGEERAKGNILERFSAQQFPDLHSELNLSSLELGDSALYFCASSATGGPYNEQFFGPGTRLTVL.

This chain connects TRBV6-5 to TRBJ2-7; TRBD1 aligns across 9 bases. V lost 2 bases and J lost 5; bases outside the gene matches: 7. Germline V gene lookup returns CDR1 MNHEY and CDR2 SVGAGI. The CDR3 covers 15 residues. In DNA, the CDR3 is TGTGCCAGCAGTTACGGACAGGGGATTTTCAACGAGCAGTACTTC. Amino acid sequence: CASSYGQGIFNEQYF.

This clone was recorded only once. CDR3 in DNA: TGTGCCAGCAGCCGACTAGCGGGAGTGAGCACAGATACGCAGTATTTT. Amino acid sequence: CASSRLAGVSTDTQYF. The V gene is TRBV3-1 (or the pseudogene TRBV3-2), the J gene TRBJ2-3, with 12 bases matching TRBD2. This CDR3 has 16 amino acids. The J segment lost 0 bases and the V segment lost 4 bases, leaving 2 bases of the junction unmatched. The germline V gene encodes CDR1 LGHDT and CDR2 YNNKEL (reference sequence).

The rearrangement uses TRBV5-6 and TRBJ2-7, with TRBD1 as a possible D gene (6 bases). The CDR3 is 16 residues long. The V gene's germline CDR1 is SGHDT and CDR2 YYEEEE. Between the trimmed V and J ends, which lost 3 bases and 0 bases, there was a span of 16 bases. CDR3 DNA sequence: TGTGCCAGCAGCTCCTGGACAGATAAACGCTCCTACGAGCAGTACTTC. Encoded protein: CASSSWTDKRSYEQYF.

The V call is TRBV19, the J call TRBJ2-6; D is undetermined. This CDR3 has 16 residues. Trimming pared 9 bases from V and 1 base from J, leaving 16 bases between. Germline lookup yields CDR1 LNHDA and CDR2 SQIVND (reference sequence). This CDR3 reads CASSIGVRSGANVLTF. CDR3 sequence (DNA): TGTGCCAGCTCGATTGGAGTACGGTCTGGGGCCAACGTCCTGACTTTC.

The V call is TRBV5-1, the J call TRBJ1-1, with 7 positions matching TRBD1. The length of the CDR3 is 14 residues. Trimming removed 4 bases from V and 1 base from J; junction bases left unmatched: 4. The germline gives CDR1 SGHRS, CDR2 YFSETQ. CDR3 nucleotides: TGCGCCAGCAGCACCGGGACAGCGAACACTGAAGCTTTCTTT. Its translation: CASSTGTANTEAFF.

This clone was counted once. The rearrangement joins TRBV5-1 to TRBJ2-7; no firm D call. This CDR3 spans 14 amino acids. Germline V gene sequence: CDR1 SGHRS, CDR2 YFSETQ. The V gene lost 0 bases and the J gene lost 2 bases, with 9 bases spanning the gap. This CDR3 reads CASSLVVSAYEQYF. The CDR3 DNA reads TGCGCCAGCAGCTTGGTAGTTAGTGCCTACGAGCAGTACTTC.

The chain uses TRBV7-9 and TRBJ1-1; D is undetermined. Germline lookup yields CDR1 SEHNR and CDR2 FQNEAQ (reference sequence). CDR3 length equals 14 residues. Trimming removed 0 bases from V and 11 bases from J, with 16 bases in between. The CDR3 here is CASSLAADAGWAFF. Here the CDR3 DNA reads TGTGCCAGCAGCTTAGCGGCAGACGCAGGCTGGGCTTTCTTT.

V and J are TRBV7-2 and TRBJ2-7, with D hard to call. V lost 3 bases and J lost 4, with 10 bases in between. The length of the CDR3 is 13 residues. CDR1 and CDR2 from the germline V gene are SGHTA and FQGNSA. CDR3 amino acids: CASSLSIRYEQYF. The CDR3 DNA sequence: TGTGCCAGCAGCTTGAGTATACGGTACGAGCAGTACTTC.

The rearrangement links TRBV7-9 to TRBJ1-2; weak D call: TRBD1 (5 bases). This CDR3 has 14 amino acids. Per the germline V gene, CDR1 is SEHNR and CDR2 is FQNEAQ (reference sequence). The V end lost 5 bases, the J end lost 5 bases, and 15 bases lay between the germline ends. The CDR3 loop is CASSRGVGGYGYTF. The DNA for the CDR3 is TGTGCCAGCAGCCGGGGGGTCGGCGGTTATGGCTACACCTTC. Variable domain in full (rest from reference TRBV7-9 and TRBJ1-2): DTGVSQNPRHKITKRGQNVTFRCDPISEHNRLYWYRQTLGQGPEFLTYFQNEAQLEKSRLLSDRFSAERPKGSFSTLEIQRTEQGDSAMYLCASSRGVGGYGYTFGSGTRLTVV.

The chain combines TRBV19 with TRBJ1-1, with 8 bases identical to TRBD1. After removal of 4 bases from V and 8 bases from J, the junction contained 9 bases not matched to a gene. There are 14 residues in the CDR3. The germline CDR1 and CDR2 sequences are LNHDA and SQIVND (reference sequence). This CDR3 is CASSTLQGAGEAFF. The CDR3 nucleotides read TGTGCCAGTAGTACTCTCCAGGGGGCAGGGGAAGCTTTCTTT. Full variable domain (rest looked up from reference TRBV19 and TRBJ1-1): DGGITQSPKYLFRKEGQNVTLSCEQNLNHDAMYWYRQDPGQGLRLIYYSQIVNDFQKGDIAEGYSVSREKKESFPLTVTSAQKNPTAFYLCASSTLQGAGEAFFGQGTRLTVV.

This chain joins TRBV29-1 and TRBJ1-1, with D hard to call. Deletions cut 5 bases from V and 1 base from J, with 11 bases between. Germline V CDR1 and CDR2: SQVTM, ANQGSEA. The CDR3 has 13 residues. The CDR3 loop reads CSVWGGRNTEAFF. In nucleotides, the CDR3 is TGCAGCGTTTGGGGAGGGCGGAACACTGAAGCTTTCTTT.

The J gene is TRBJ1-1, the V gene TRBV18, with D unclear. This CDR3 is 14 amino acids long. Germline values: CDR1 KGHSH, CDR2 LQKENI. The V gene lost 3 bases and the J gene lost 3 bases, with 11 bases spanning the gap. The CDR3 reads CASSPLGGDTEAFF. Here the CDR3 DNA reads TGTGCCAGCTCACCCCTCGGCGGGGACACTGAAGCTTTCTTT.

The chain recombines TRBV27 with TRBJ2-2, with unresolved D. The germline CDR1 and CDR2 sequences are MNHEY and SMNVEV (reference sequence). V gave up 3 bases and J gave up 7 bases, with 9 bases separating them. CDR3 size: 13 residues. CDR3 loop: CASSLPLDGELFF. The CDR3 bases are TGTGCCAGCAGTTTGCCCCTAGACGGGGAGCTGTTTTTT.

The chain combines TRBV5-4 with TRBJ2-1; the match to TRBD2 covers 11 bases. The J segment lost 8 bases and the V segment lost 3 bases, leaving 7 bases of the junction unmatched. The germline V gene encodes CDR1 SGHNT and CDR2 YYREEE (reference sequence). The CDR3 consists of 15 residues. Written as DNA, the CDR3 is TGTGCCAGCAGCTATGGACTAGCGGGTTTCGATGAGCAGTTCTTC. Translation gives CASSYGLAGFDEQFF.

The chain combines TRBV5-1 with TRBJ2-7; 10 bases map to TRBD1. The V gene end was trimmed by 4 bases and the J gene end by 3 bases; junction bases not matched to a gene: 7. CDR1 is SGHRS and CDR2 is YFSETQ in the germline V gene. This CDR3 has 15 residues. Here the CDR3 reads CASSPGQGNYYEQYF. The CDR3 DNA reads as TGCGCCAGCAGCCCGGGACAGGGGAATTACTACGAGCAGTACTTC.

The chain joins TRBV11-3 to TRBJ2-1; D is possibly TRBD2 (6 bases). Trimming cost V 1 base and J 7 bases, with 11 bases left between them. Germline CDR1 and CDR2: SGHNT and YENEEA. The CDR3 totals 14 residues. The CDR3 protein is CASSLGLEGNEQFF. The CDR3 DNA reads TGTGCCAGCAGCTTAGGACTAGAAGGGAATGAGCAGTTCTTC.

The sample holds a few counts of this clone. This chain uses TRBV6-6 with TRBJ2-1; 11 bases line up with TRBD2. This CDR3 contains 16 residues. Trimming at V came to 4 bases and at J to 4 bases, leaving 6 bases not matched to a gene. Germline V CDR1 and CDR2: MNHNY, SVGAGI (reference sequence). The CDR3 protein is CASSSDTSGSYNEQFF. In nucleotides, the CDR3 is TGTGCCAGCAGTTCCGACACTAGCGGGAGTTACAATGAGCAGTTCTTC.

This clone was counted only a few times. Other DNA sequences from this sample encode an identical CDR3 as well. The chain links TRBV9 to TRBJ2-2; 10 bases line up with TRBD2. Trimming at V came to 2 bases and at J to 6 bases, leaving 1 base not matched to a gene. CDR1 is SGDLS, CDR2 YYNGEE, per germline. The CDR3 has 14 residues. This CDR3 reads CASSVGLAPGELFF. As DNA, the CDR3 is TGTGCCAGCAGCGTGGGACTAGCGCCCGGGGAGCTGTTTTTT.

In its sample, this clone was seen once. The chain links TRBV13 to TRBJ2-2; tentative D call: TRBD1 (7 bases). There are 17 residues in the CDR3. CDR1 and CDR2 from the germline V gene are PRHDT and FYEKMQ (reference sequence). Trimming cost V 0 bases and J 3 bases, with 14 bases left between them. For the CDR3, the DNA is TGTGCCAGCAGCTTAGGAGGAGGGGGCCCCTACACCGGGGAGCTGTTTTTT. Protein: CASSLGGGGPYTGELFF.

The count of this clone is one. The chain links TRBV7-2 to TRBJ2-7, with TRBD2 as a possible D gene (6 bases). V lost 5 bases, J lost 3 bases, and 17 bases lay in between. Germline loops: CDR1 SGHTA, CDR2 FQGNSA. The CDR3 is 15 amino acids. The CDR3 bases are TGTGCCAGCAGCACTGCTCCGGGACTCTTCTACGAGCAGTACTTC. Encoded protein: CASSTAPGLFYEQYF. Full variable domain (remainder filled in from reference TRBV7-2 and TRBJ2-7): GAGVSQSPSNKVTEKGKDVELRCDPISGHTALYWYRQSLGQGLEFLIYFQGNSAPDKSGLPSDRFSAERTGGSVSTLTIQRTQQEDSAVYLCASSTAPGLFYEQYFGPGTRLTVT.

The chain combines TRBV19 with TRBJ1-2, with TRBD1 as a possible D gene (6 bases). Per germline, CDR1 LNHDA and CDR2 SQIVND (reference sequence). The ends were cut back, 4 bases at V and 6 bases at J, with 12 bases in the middle. The CDR3 extends over 13 amino acids. CDR3 residues: CASSTQGRDGYTF. In DNA, the CDR3 is TGTGCCAGTAGTACCCAGGGGAGGGATGGCTACACCTTC.

This clone was recorded a few times. The V and J genes are TRBV25-1 and TRBJ2-1; the D gene is possibly TRBD2 (6 bases). CDR1 and CDR2 (germline): MGHDK, SYGVNS. CDR3 length equals 16 residues. V lost 0 bases, J lost 10 bases, and 19 bases lay in between. CDR3 protein: CASSEYFQTRPPEQFF. The CDR3 coding sequence is TGTGCCAGCAGTGAATATTTCCAGACTAGGCCCCCCGAGCAGTTCTTC.